Sequencing of this TCR beta chain was carried out in a study of T cells after posttransplantation cyclophosphamide. Notes on the study in general: Later blood repertoires were often dominated by clones from the donor CD8+ memory compartment. Recipient CMV seropositivity and CMV reactivation strongly tracked TRB clonality. Blood and skin or GI T cell repertoires showed limited TRB overlap.

Germline CDR1 is ENHRY and CDR2 is SYGVKD. The J segment lost 2 bases and the V segment lost 3 bases, leaving 11 bases of the junction unmatched. The CDR3 is 19 residues long. On the day of bone marrow donation, the related graft donor provided peripheral blood. Libraries were prepared by immunoSEQ multiplex PCR; TCRdb keeps only in-frame clonotypes and omits some of them. In the table there are more than 10,000 clones, over 75% of which are singletons. Remarks on this clone: Its target is unknown.

This chain joins TRBV10-3 and TRBJ2-1, with 12 bases fitting TRBD2. This sequence was found in a man aged 45-60 years in good health, CMV-negative, and a related stem cell transplant donor. The sample was memory CD4+ T cells sorted from PBMCs. CDR3 region: CAISDSSGRAVSPYNEQFF. CDR3 coding DNA: TGTGCCATCAGTGACTCTAGCGGGAGGGCGGTGAGCCCCTACAATGAGCAGTTCTTC.